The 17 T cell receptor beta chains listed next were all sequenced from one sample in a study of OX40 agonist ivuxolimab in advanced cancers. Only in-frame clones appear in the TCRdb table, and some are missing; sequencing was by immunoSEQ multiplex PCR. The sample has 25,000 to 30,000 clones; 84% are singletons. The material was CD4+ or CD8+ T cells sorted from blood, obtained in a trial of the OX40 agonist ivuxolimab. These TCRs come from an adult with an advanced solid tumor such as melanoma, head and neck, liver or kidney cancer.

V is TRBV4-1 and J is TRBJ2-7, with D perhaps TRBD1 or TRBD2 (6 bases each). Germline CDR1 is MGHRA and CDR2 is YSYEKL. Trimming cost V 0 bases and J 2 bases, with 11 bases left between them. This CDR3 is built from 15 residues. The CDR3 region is CASSQEPGAPYEQYF. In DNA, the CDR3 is TGCGCCAGCAGCCAAGAACCGGGGGCCCCCTACGAGCAGTACTTC.

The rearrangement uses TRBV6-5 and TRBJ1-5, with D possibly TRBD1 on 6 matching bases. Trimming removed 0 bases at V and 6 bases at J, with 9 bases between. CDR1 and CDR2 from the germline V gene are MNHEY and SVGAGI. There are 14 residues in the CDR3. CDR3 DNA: TGTGCCAGCAGTTACTCGAGGGGGGCTCAGCCCCAGCATTTT. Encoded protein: CASSYSRGAQPQHF.

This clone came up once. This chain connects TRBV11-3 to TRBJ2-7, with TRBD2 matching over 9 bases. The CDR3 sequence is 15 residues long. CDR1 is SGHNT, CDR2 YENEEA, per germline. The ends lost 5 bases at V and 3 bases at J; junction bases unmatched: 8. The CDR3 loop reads CASSPRLAGLYEQYF. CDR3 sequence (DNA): TGTGCCAGCAGCCCGCGGCTAGCGGGACTCTACGAGCAGTACTTC.

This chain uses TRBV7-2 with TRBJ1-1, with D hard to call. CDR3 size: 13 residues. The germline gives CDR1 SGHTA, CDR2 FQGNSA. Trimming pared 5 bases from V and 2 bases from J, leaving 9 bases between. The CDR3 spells CASSPTTNTEAFF. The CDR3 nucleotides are TGTGCCAGCAGCCCGACCACTAACACTGAAGCTTTCTTT.

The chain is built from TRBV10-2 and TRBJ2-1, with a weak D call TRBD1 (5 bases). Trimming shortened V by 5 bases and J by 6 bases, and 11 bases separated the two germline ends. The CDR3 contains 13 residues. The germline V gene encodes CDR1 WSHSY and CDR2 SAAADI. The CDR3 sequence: CASSSGPGNEQFF. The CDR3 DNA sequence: TGCGCCAGCAGTTCAGGGCCCGGCAATGAGCAGTTCTTC.

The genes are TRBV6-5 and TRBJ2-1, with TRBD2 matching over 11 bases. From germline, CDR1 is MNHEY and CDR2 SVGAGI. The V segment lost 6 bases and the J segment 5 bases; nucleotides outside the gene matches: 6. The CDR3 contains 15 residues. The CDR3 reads CASRLAGGIHNEQFF. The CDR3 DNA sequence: TGTGCCAGCAGGTTAGCGGGAGGGATCCACAATGAGCAGTTCTTC.

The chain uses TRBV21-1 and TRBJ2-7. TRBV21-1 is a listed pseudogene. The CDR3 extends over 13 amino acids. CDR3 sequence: CASSTTKTYEQYF. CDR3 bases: TGTGCCAGCAGTACGACGAAGACCTACGAGCAGTACTTC.

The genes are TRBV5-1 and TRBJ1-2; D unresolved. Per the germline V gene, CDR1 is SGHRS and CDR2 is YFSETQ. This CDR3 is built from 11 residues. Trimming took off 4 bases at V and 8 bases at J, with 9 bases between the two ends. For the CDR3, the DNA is TGCGCCAGCAGCCACAGCCACGGCTACACCTTC. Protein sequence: CASSHSHGYTF.

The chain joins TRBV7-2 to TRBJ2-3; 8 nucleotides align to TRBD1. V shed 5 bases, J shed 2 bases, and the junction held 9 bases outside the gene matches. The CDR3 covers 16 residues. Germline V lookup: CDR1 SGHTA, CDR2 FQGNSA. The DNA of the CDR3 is TGTGCCAGCAGCCCCCCAGGGGGCGCGTCCACAGATACGCAGTATTTT. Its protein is CASSPPGGASTDTQYF.

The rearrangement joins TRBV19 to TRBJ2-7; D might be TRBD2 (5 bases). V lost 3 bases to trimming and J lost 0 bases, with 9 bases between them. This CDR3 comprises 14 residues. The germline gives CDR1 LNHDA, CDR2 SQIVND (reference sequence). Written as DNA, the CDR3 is TGTGCCAGTAGTATTGGGGAGAGCTCCTACGAGCAGTACTTC. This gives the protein CASSIGESSYEQYF.

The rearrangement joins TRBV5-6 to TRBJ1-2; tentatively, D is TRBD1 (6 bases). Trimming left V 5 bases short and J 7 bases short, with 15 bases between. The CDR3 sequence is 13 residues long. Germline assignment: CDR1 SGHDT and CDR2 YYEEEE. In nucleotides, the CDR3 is TGTGCCAGCAGACCGACAGGCAGTTTTGGCTACACCTTC. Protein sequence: CASRPTGSFGYTF.

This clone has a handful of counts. CDR3 region: CASSLVDSTDTQYF. DNA of the CDR3: TGCGCCAGCAGCTTGGTAGACAGCACAGATACGCAGTATTTT. The J gene is TRBJ2-3, the V gene TRBV5-1, with unresolved D. Germline V gene sequence: CDR1 SGHRS, CDR2 YFSETQ. The CDR3 totals 14 residues. Trimming took off 0 bases at V and 0 bases at J, with 5 bases between the two ends.

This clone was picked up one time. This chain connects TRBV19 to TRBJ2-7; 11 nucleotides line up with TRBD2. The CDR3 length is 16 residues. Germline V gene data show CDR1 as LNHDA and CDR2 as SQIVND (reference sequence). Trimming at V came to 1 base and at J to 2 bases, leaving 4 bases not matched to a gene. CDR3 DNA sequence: TGTGCCAGTAGTATAGGGCTAGCGGGAGGCCCCTACGAGCAGTACTTC. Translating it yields CASSIGLAGGPYEQYF. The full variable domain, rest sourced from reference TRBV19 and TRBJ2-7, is DGGITQSPKYLFRKEGQNVTLSCEQNLNHDAMYWYRQDPGQGLRLIYYSQIVNDFQKGDIAEGYSVSREKKESFPLTVTSAQKNPTAFYLCASSIGLAGGPYEQYFGPGTRLTVT.

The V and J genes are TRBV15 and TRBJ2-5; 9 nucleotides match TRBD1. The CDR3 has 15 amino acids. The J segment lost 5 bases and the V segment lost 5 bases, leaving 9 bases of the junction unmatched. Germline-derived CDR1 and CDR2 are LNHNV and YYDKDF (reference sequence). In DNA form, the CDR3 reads TGTGCCACCAGCCCCCCGACAGGGGGGTTCGAGACCCAGTACTTC. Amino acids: CATSPPTGGFETQYF. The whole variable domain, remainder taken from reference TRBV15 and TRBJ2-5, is DAMVIQNPRYQVTQFGKPVTLSCSQTLNHNVMYWYQQKSSQAPKLLFHYYDKDFNNEADTPDNFQSRRPNTSFCFLDIRSPGLGDTAMYLCATSPPTGGFETQYFGPGTRLLVL.

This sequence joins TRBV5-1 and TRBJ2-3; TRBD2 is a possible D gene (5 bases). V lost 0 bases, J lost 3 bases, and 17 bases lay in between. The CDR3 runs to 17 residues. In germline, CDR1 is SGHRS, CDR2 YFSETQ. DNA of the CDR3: TGCGCCAGCAGCTTGGAGGTGCTCACTCTAGCAACAGATACGCAGTATTTT. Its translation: CASSLEVLTLATDTQYF.

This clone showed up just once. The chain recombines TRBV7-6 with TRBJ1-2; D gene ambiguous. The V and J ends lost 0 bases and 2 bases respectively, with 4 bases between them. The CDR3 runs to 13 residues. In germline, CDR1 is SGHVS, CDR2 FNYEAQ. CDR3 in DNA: TGTGCCAGCAGCTTAGCGGCGAACTATGGCTACACCTTC. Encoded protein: CASSLAANYGYTF.

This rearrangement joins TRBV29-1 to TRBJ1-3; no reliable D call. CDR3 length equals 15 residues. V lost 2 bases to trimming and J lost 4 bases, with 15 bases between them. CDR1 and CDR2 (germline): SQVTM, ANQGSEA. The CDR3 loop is CSVERLGESGNTIYF. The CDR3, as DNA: TGCAGCGTTGAAAGGCTCGGGGAATCCGGAAACACCATATATTTT.